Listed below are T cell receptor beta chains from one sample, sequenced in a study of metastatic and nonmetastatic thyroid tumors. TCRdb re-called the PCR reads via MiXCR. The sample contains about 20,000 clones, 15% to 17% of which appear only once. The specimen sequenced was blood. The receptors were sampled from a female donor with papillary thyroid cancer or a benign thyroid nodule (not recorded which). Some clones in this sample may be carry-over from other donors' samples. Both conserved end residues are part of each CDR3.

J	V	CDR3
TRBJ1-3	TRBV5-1	CASSRTGVSPNTIYF
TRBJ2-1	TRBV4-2	CASSQEEGSSYNEQFF
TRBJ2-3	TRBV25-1	CASSETTRLADTQYF
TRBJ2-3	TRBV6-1	CASSEEAGGGDTQYF
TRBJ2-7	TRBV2	CASSIWSDYGQYF
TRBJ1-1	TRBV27	CASSLRALTEAFF
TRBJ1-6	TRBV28	CASSFPGTGHLLSYNSPLHF
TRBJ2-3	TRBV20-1	CSAGASGMGGTDTQYF
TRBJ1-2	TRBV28	CASSWDRGLGYTF
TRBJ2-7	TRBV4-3	CASSQVVAGLYEQYF
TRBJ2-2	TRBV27	CASSLLGTSGYGELFF
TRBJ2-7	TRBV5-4	CASSPAVTGPYEQYF
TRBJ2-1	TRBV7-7	CASSLSQNYNEQFF
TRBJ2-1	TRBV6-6	CASSYGGSSYNEQFF
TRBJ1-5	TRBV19	CASTPRWQGRQPQHF
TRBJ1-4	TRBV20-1	CSAFGTGDEKLFF
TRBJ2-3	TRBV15	CATSSYSGGEDTQYF
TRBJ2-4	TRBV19	CASSISRDRLAKNIQYF
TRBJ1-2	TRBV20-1	CSAQSDQTGIHGYTF
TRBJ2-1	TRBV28	CASLPTGSPSDEQFF
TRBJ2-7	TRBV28	CASSRPGVGEQYF
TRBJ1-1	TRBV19	CASRLTGTGTTEAFF
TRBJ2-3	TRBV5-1	CASSSALGTSITDTQYF
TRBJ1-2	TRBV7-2	CASSPGTGPRGYTF
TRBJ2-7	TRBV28	CASSLGMGAGSYEQYF
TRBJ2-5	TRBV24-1	CATSDRDISGGQETQYF
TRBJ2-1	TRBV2	CASRRGDHLYEQFF
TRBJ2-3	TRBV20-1	CSAQRHTQYF
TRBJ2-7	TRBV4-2	CASSQNRDGSYEQYF
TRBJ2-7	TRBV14	CASSRGRSYEQYF
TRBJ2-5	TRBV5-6	CASSLDQVGTQYF
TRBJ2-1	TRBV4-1	CASSRTSGFEQFF
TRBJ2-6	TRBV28	CASSHLNRANVLTF
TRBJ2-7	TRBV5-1	CASSLEVSFYEQYF
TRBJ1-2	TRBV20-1	CSAQTVVVYTF
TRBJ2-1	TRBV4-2	CASSQDFSPYNEQFF
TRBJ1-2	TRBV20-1	CSASPDAGLVGYTF
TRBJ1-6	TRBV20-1	CSARGRQPSSYNSPLHF
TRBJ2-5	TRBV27	CASSLSLAQETQYF
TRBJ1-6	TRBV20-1	CSARQGNSPLHF
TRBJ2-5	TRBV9	CASSRGQGWETQYF